The rows below give T cell receptor beta chains drawn from one sample of a study of blood T cell repertoires in COVID-19. Method: immunoSEQ multiplex PCR; TCRdb's copy keeps in-frame clones and lacks some. The sample shows about 95,000 clones, around 90% of them seen only once. Source material: peripheral blood. These receptors all stem from a woman in her seventies with acute or convalescent COVID-19. The CDR3 runs from the conserved cysteine through the conserved F or W. D genes are given only for firm matches.

cdr3_aa: CASSSPGWGYTF; cdr3_nt: TGTGCCAGCAGTTCGCCAGGGTGGGGCTACACCTTC; j_call: TRBJ1-2; d_call: .; v_call: TRBV28; cdr3_length: 12
cdr3_aa: CASSYSFYGAGELFF; cdr3_nt: TGTGCCAGCAGTTACTCATTCTACGGGGCCGGGGAGCTGTTTTTT; j_call: TRBJ2-2; d_call: .; v_call: TRBV6-6; cdr3_length: 15
cdr3_aa: CASSEDRGLAKNIQYF; cdr3_nt: TGTGCCAGCAGTGAAGACAGGGGGCTGGCCAAAAACATTCAGTACTTC; j_call: TRBJ2-4; d_call: TRBD1; v_call: TRBV2; cdr3_length: 16
cdr3_aa: CASSRRDRAPHSYNEQFF; cdr3_nt: TGTGCCAGCTCACGCCGGGACAGGGCCCCCCACTCCTACAATGAGCAGTTCTTC; j_call: TRBJ2-1; d_call: TRBD1; v_call: TRBV18; cdr3_length: 18
cdr3_aa: CASSSNRGLADTQYF; cdr3_nt: TGTGCCAGCAGTTCAAACAGGGGGCTCGCAGATACGCAGTATTTT; j_call: TRBJ2-3; d_call: TRBD1; v_call: TRBV6-5; cdr3_length: 15
cdr3_aa: CASATTQGIYGYTF; cdr3_nt: TGTGCCAGCGCCACGACCCAGGGTATCTATGGCTACACCTTC; j_call: TRBJ1-2; d_call: .; v_call: TRBV28; cdr3_length: 14
cdr3_aa: CASSPDGVYGYTF; cdr3_nt: TGTGCCAGCAGCCCCGACGGGGTTTATGGCTACACCTTC; j_call: TRBJ1-2; d_call: .; v_call: TRBV7-9; cdr3_length: 13
cdr3_aa: CASSLRAGGPSEQFF; cdr3_nt: TGCGCCAGCAGCTTGAGAGCGGGAGGGCCGAGTGAGCAGTTCTTC; j_call: TRBJ2-1; d_call: TRBD2; v_call: TRBV5-1; cdr3_length: 15
cdr3_aa: CASRRETEAFF; cdr3_nt: TGCGCCAGCAGGAGGGAAACTGAAGCTTTCTTT; j_call: TRBJ1-1; d_call: .; v_call: TRBV5-1; cdr3_length: 11
cdr3_aa: CASSAQGAGANVLTF; cdr3_nt: TGTGCCAGCAGCGCACAGGGGGCTGGGGCCAACGTCCTGACTTTC; j_call: TRBJ2-6; d_call: TRBD1; v_call: TRBV7-7; cdr3_length: 15
cdr3_aa: CASSSFLGAINQPQHF; cdr3_nt: TGTGCCAGCAGCTCCTTCTTAGGGGCTATCAATCAGCCCCAGCATTTT; j_call: TRBJ1-5; d_call: .; v_call: TRBV7-2; cdr3_length: 16
cdr3_aa: CATSTRSQGANEQFF; cdr3_nt: TGTGCCACCAGCACCCGGTCCCAGGGGGCAAATGAGCAGTTCTTC; j_call: TRBJ2-1; d_call: TRBD1; v_call: TRBV15; cdr3_length: 15
cdr3_aa: CAISLAGGLSYEQYF; cdr3_nt: TGTGCCATCAGTCTAGCGGGAGGCCTGTCCTACGAGCAGTACTTC; j_call: TRBJ2-7; d_call: TRBD2; v_call: TRBV10-3; cdr3_length: 15
cdr3_aa: CASSIPGQGTEAFF; cdr3_nt: TGCGCCAGCAGCATACCGGGACAGGGAACTGAAGCTTTCTTT; j_call: TRBJ1-1; d_call: TRBD1; v_call: TRBV5-1; cdr3_length: 14
cdr3_aa: CASSLEGQGALYGYTF; cdr3_nt: TGTGCCAGTAGTCTAGAGGGACAGGGGGCCCTCTATGGCTACACCTTC; j_call: TRBJ1-2; d_call: TRBD1; v_call: TRBV19; cdr3_length: 16
cdr3_aa: CASSQDRGDRGNIQYF; cdr3_nt: TGCGCCAGCAGCCAAGACCGGGGGGACAGGGGGAACATTCAGTACTTC; j_call: TRBJ2-4; d_call: TRBD1; v_call: TRBV4-1; cdr3_length: 16